This T cell receptor beta chain was sequenced for a study of blood T cell repertoires in COVID-19. Study in general: The cDNA or gDNA used as material had been derived from T cells, B-cell-depleted T cells, or PBMCs.

In the original processing: By means of reference gene primer amplification, nucleated cell counts were estimated. Clones were read by immunoSEQ multiplex PCR, and TCRdb kept only the in-frame ones, dropping some. The DNA was the basis for D and trimming; V, J and clone size are from that table. The sample yields more than 250,000 clones, more than 75% seen once. There are 15 residues in the CDR3. Germline CDR1 is GTSNPN and CDR2 is SVGIG (reference sequence). V shed 1 base and J shed 0 bases, with 10 bases lying between them. Only a few counts were recorded for this clone. This rearrangement joins TRBV30 to TRBJ1-3; unclear D gene. The sample taken for sequencing was peripheral blood. This receptor was obtained from a man aged 45 to 65 with active or convalescent COVID-19. The CDR3 DNA follows: TGTGCCTGGAGTGGGGGAGCAGTCTCTGGAAACACCATATATTTT. Encoded protein: CAWSGGAVSGNTIYF.